These T cell receptor beta chains were read from a single sample in a study of memory CD4+ T cells and cytomegalovirus serostatus. The repertoire was sequenced with immunoSEQ multiplex PCR; TCRdb's copy has only in-frame clones and lacks some. Found here are tens of thousands of clones, roughly 84% of them singletons; the top ten hold about 0.51%. The sample comprised memory CD4+ T cells from blood. All receptors come from an adult in good health and CMV-seronegative. Some clones in this sample may be carry-over from other donors' samples. CDR3s include the opening cysteine and the closing phenylalanine or tryptophan. Each record gives: clone size, J gene, V gene, D gene, CDR3 DNA, CDR3 protein. D genes are given only for firm matches. Only part of the rows carry a size: once, few, many, or a class if the clone is expanded.

size: .; J: TRBJ1-4; V: TRBV7-9; D: TRBD1; DNA: TGTGCCAGCAGCTCACAGGGGTCTGGTAATGAAAAACTGTTTTTT; CDR3: CASSSQGSGNEKLFF
size: .; J: TRBJ2-7; V: TRBV28; D: .; DNA: TGTGCCAGCAGTTCCGGAATGGGGGGGCTTTACGAGCAGTACTTC; CDR3: CASSSGMGGLYEQYF
size: .; J: TRBJ1-5; V: TRBV4-3; D: .; DNA: TGCGCCAGCAGCCAAGATCTCAACGGCCTACGGCCCCAGCATTTT; CDR3: CASSQDLNGLRPQHF
size: .; J: TRBJ2-7; V: TRBV5-1; D: .; DNA: TGCGCCAGCCGGCAGGCCCCCCCCTACGAGCAGTACTTC; CDR3: CASRQAPPYEQYF
size: .; J: TRBJ2-1; V: TRBV7-2; D: TRBD2; DNA: TGTGCCAGCAGCTTAGGGCGGACTAGCGTTCCCAATGAGCAGTTCTTC; CDR3: CASSLGRTSVPNEQFF
size: few; J: TRBJ1-5; V: TRBV21-1; D: .; DNA: TGTGCCAGCAGCAACGAGGCGGTATATACCAATCAGCCCCAGCATTTT; CDR3: CASSNEAVYTNQPQHF
size: .; J: TRBJ2-5; V: TRBV28; D: .; DNA: TGTGCCACCTTTTTTAGCGGATCGGGGGAGACCCAGTACTTC; CDR3: CATFFSGSGETQYF
size: .; J: TRBJ2-7; V: TRBV2; D: .; DNA: TGTGCCAGCACGGCAGAGTCCTACGAGCAGTACTTC; CDR3: CASTAESYEQYF
size: .; J: TRBJ1-5; V: TRBV28; D: TRBD1; DNA: TGTGCCAGCAGTCAAGGGGGCGCCGATCAGCCCCAGCATTTT; CDR3: CASSQGGADQPQHF
size: .; J: TRBJ2-7; V: TRBV5-1; D: TRBD2; DNA: TGCGCCAGCAGCTTCACTAGCGGCTCCTACGAGCAGTACTTC; CDR3: CASSFTSGSYEQYF
size: .; J: TRBJ2-7; V: TRBV14; D: .; DNA: TGTGCCAGCAGCCAAGTTAATGAATACGAGCAGTACTTC; CDR3: CASSQVNEYEQYF
size: .; J: TRBJ2-7; V: TRBV25-1; D: .; DNA: TGTGCCAAGCAACCGGGACGGGACTACGAGCAGTACTTC; CDR3: CAKQPGRDYEQYF
size: .; J: TRBJ2-3; V: TRBV11-2; D: TRBD2; DNA: TGTGCCAGCAGCTTAGATAGGGCTAGCGGGTTGGATACGCAGTATTTT; CDR3: CASSLDRASGLDTQYF
size: .; J: TRBJ2-7; V: TRBV27; D: .; DNA: TGTGCCAGCAGTTCAACCGGGACGGGACTCCGCGAGCAGTACTTC; CDR3: CASSSTGTGLREQYF
size: .; J: TRBJ2-5; V: TRBV6-5; D: .; DNA: TGTGCCAGCAGTTACTCAACTATGGAGACCCAGTACTTC; CDR3: CASSYSTMETQYF
size: .; J: TRBJ2-5; V: TRBV5-4; D: TRBD1; DNA: TGTGCCAGCAGCGCCGGGGACAGGGGGCCGGAGACCCAGTACTTC; CDR3: CASSAGDRGPETQYF
size: .; J: TRBJ2-6; V: TRBV5-1; D: .; DNA: TGCGCCAGCAGCTTGGATGGGGCCGGGGCCAACGTCCTGACTTTC; CDR3: CASSLDGAGANVLTF
size: .; J: TRBJ2-7; V: TRBV2; D: .; DNA: TGTGCCAGCACCCCAGGGTCCGTGGGCTACGAGCAGTACTTC; CDR3: CASTPGSVGYEQYF
size: .; J: TRBJ1-4; V: TRBV18; D: TRBD1; DNA: TGTGCCAGCTCACCAGGGACAGAGGAAAAACTGTTTTTT; CDR3: CASSPGTEEKLFF
size: .; J: TRBJ1-2; V: TRBV2; D: .; DNA: TGTGCCAGCAGCACCTACGGACCAAGGGGCTATGGCTACACCTTC; CDR3: CASSTYGPRGYGYTF
size: .; J: TRBJ1-2; V: TRBV28; D: .; DNA: TGTGCCAGCAGACAAAGGGGAGGCTACACCTTC; CDR3: CASRQRGGYTF
size: .; J: TRBJ2-7; V: TRBV4-1; D: TRBD1; DNA: TGCGCCAGCAGCCAAGACGACAGGGGGCGGGAGCAGTACTTC; CDR3: CASSQDDRGREQYF
size: .; J: TRBJ2-5; V: TRBV2; D: TRBD1; DNA: TGTGCCAGCAGGCAAAGCCCGGGACAGGGAGAGACCCAGTACTTC; CDR3: CASRQSPGQGETQYF
size: .; J: TRBJ2-3; V: TRBV19; D: TRBD2; DNA: TGTGCCAGTAGTATAGCCCCCCCGGGGGGAGGGTACTACACAGATACGCAGTATTTT; CDR3: CASSIAPPGGGYYTDTQYF
size: few; J: TRBJ2-1; V: TRBV7-6; D: TRBD2; DNA: TGTGCCAGCAGCTTAGCGCTACCTGCGTGGACTAGCGGGAGGAATGAGCAGTTCTTC; CDR3: CASSLALPAWTSGRNEQFF
size: .; J: TRBJ1-2; V: TRBV19; D: TRBD1; DNA: TGTGCCAGTAGTATGGGGACAGGGGATGGCTACACCTTC; CDR3: CASSMGTGDGYTF
size: .; J: TRBJ1-5; V: TRBV19; D: TRBD1; DNA: TGTGCCAGTAGTAAACAGGGGAATGGCAATCAGCCCCAGCATTTT; CDR3: CASSKQGNGNQPQHF
size: .; J: TRBJ2-1; V: TRBV5-1; D: .; DNA: TGCGCCAGCAGCCCGGGGGTCGGGGATGAGCAGTTCTTC; CDR3: CASSPGVGDEQFF
size: .; J: TRBJ2-5; V: TRBV6-6; D: TRBD2; DNA: TGTGCCAGCAGTATACTAGCGGGCCAGCAAGAGACCCAGTACTTC; CDR3: CASSILAGQQETQYF
size: once; J: TRBJ2-7; V: TRBV28; D: .; DNA: TGTGCCAGCAGTTCGTACGGGAGCGGCGAGTACTTC; CDR3: CASSSYGSGEYF
size: .; J: TRBJ1-1; V: TRBV5-1; D: TRBD1; DNA: TGCGCCAGCAGCAGGGAACAGGGGGCGCACACTGAAGCTTTCTTT; CDR3: CASSREQGAHTEAFF
size: .; J: TRBJ2-3; V: TRBV7-2; D: .; DNA: TGTGCCAGCAGCTTAGTCCCTGAGACAGATACGCAGTATTTT; CDR3: CASSLVPETDTQYF
size: .; J: TRBJ2-7; V: TRBV6-6; D: TRBD1; DNA: TGTGCCAGCAGTCCCGGACAGGGCAGGACCTACGAGCAGTACTTC; CDR3: CASSPGQGRTYEQYF
size: .; J: TRBJ2-1; V: TRBV7-2; D: .; DNA: TGTGCCAGCAGCTCGGACCGTAGAACCTACAATGAGCAGTTCTTC; CDR3: CASSSDRRTYNEQFF
size: .; J: TRBJ1-4; V: TRBV27; D: .; DNA: TGTGCCACCGGCCGACTGGGGAATGAAAAACTGTTTTTT; CDR3: CATGRLGNEKLFF
size: once; J: TRBJ2-3; V: TRBV5-1; D: TRBD2; DNA: TGCGCCAGCCGCGAGTCTAGCGGGAGGATAGATACGCAGTATTTT; CDR3: CASRESSGRIDTQYF
size: once; J: TRBJ2-2; V: TRBV7-9; D: .; DNA: TGTGCCAGCAGCTTACGAGGGGCCACCGGGGAGCTGTTTTTT; CDR3: CASSLRGATGELFF
size: few; J: TRBJ2-7; V: TRBV7-2; D: TRBD2; DNA: TGTGCCAGCAGCTACGTAGCGGGGGGTGCCGAGCAGTACTTC; CDR3: CASSYVAGGAEQYF
size: once; J: TRBJ2-2; V: TRBV5-1; D: .; DNA: TGCGCCAGCAGCTTCCAGGGAGGACAGCAGGAGCTGTTTTTT; CDR3: CASSFQGGQQELFF
size: .; J: TRBJ1-5; V: TRBV18; D: TRBD1; DNA: TGTGCCAGTTCCGGACAGGGTGGCAATCAGCCCCAGCATTTT; CDR3: CASSGQGGNQPQHF
size: .; J: TRBJ1-3; V: TRBV5-4; D: .; DNA: TGTGCCAGCAGTTCCGGGGGTTCGGACACCATATATTTT; CDR3: CASSSGGSDTIYF
size: .; J: TRBJ2-2; V: TRBV7-2; D: .; DNA: TGTGCCAGCAGCGGACGGACTGGCGGGGAGCTGTTTTTT; CDR3: CASSGRTGGELFF
size: few; J: TRBJ1-5; V: TRBV7-9; D: TRBD1; DNA: TGTGCCAGCAGCTCAGGACAGGGCGGTCAGCCCCAGCATTTT; CDR3: CASSSGQGGQPQHF